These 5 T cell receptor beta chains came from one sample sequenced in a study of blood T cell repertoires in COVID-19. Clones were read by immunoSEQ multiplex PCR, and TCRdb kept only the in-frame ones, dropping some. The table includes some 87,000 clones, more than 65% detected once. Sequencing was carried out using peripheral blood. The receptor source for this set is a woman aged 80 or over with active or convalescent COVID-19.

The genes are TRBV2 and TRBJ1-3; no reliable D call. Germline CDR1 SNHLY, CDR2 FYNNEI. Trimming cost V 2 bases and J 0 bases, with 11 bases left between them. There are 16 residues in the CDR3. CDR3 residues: CASSETSSLSGNTIYF. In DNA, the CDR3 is TGTGCCAGCAGTGAAACCAGTTCCCTCTCTGGAAACACCATATATTTT.

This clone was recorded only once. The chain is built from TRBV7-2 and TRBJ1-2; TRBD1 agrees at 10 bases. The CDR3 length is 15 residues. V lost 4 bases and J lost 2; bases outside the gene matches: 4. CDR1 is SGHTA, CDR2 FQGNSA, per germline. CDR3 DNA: TGTGCCAGCAGCTCGGGACAGGGGTACAACTATGGCTACACCTTC. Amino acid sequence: CASSSGQGYNYGYTF.

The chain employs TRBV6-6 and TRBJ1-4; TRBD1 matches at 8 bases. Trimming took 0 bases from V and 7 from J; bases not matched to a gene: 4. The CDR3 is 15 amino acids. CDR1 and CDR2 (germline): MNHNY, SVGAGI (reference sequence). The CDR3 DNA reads TGTGCCAGCAGTTACTCGAACAGGGGGAGTGAAAAACTGTTTTTT. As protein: CASSYSNRGSEKLFF.

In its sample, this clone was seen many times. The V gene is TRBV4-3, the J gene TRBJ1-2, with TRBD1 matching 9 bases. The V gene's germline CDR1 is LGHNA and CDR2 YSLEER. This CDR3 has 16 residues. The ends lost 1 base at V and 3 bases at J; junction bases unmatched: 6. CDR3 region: CASSQVGQGFDYGYTF. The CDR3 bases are TGCGCCAGCAGCCAAGTGGGACAGGGTTTTGACTATGGCTACACCTTC.

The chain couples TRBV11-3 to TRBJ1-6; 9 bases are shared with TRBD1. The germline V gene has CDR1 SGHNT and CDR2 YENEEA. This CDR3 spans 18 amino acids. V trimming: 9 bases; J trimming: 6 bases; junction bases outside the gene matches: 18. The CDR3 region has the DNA TGTGCCAGGGGACCGGGACAGGGTATTACAGGGGTTAATTCACCCCTCCACTTT. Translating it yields CARGPGQGITGVNSPLHF.